This T cell receptor beta chain was sequenced for a study of cytomegalovirus exposure and HLA in healthy donors. The CDR3 spans 15 residues. Deletions cut 5 bases from V and 4 bases from J, with 17 bases between. Germline V gene sequence: CDR1 SEHNR, CDR2 FQNEAQ (reference sequence). A multiplex PCR was run with 60 Vbeta primers and 13 Jbeta primers. The assay was immunoSEQ multiplex PCR, and TCRdb's table has in-frame clones only and misses some. Counted here are about 240,000 clones, 80% to 85% occurring once; the ten biggest clones make up roughly 7.4%. The chain carries TRBV7-9 and TRBJ1-2; D not certain. The sample comprised PBMCs. This TCR derives from a woman aged 60-75 years in good health and CMV-seropositive. The CDR3 nucleotides are TGTGCCAGCAGCCTGCGCTCCGGAGGCCTCTATGGCTACACCTTC. This codes for CASSLRSGGLYGYTF.